The T cell receptor beta chain under discussion was sequenced for a study of cytomegalovirus exposure and HLA in healthy donors. Study-level points and caveats: Altogether, some 170 TCR beta chains were recorded as cytomegalovirus-associated. TCR beta chains associated with HLA were, in a later analysis, more clonally expanded than equally common others. Judged likely to be a sequencing artifact was a cluster of highly shared sequence variants. Association of a missense DCLRE1C variant with TCR beta V- and J-gene trimming was reported in a later analysis.

The table lists this clone with a count of one. No antigen is known for it. The PCR contained 60 Vbeta and 13 Jbeta primers. The assay was immunoSEQ multiplex PCR, and TCRdb's table has in-frame clones only and misses some. This table holds around 150,000 clones, around 88% found once. The V gene end was trimmed by 8 bases and the J gene end by 9 bases; junction bases not matched to a gene: 13. The V gene's germline CDR1 is MDHEN and CDR2 SYDVKM. This CDR3 has 15 amino acids. Sequencing used PBMCs. The source of this sequence is a woman younger than 45 in good health and CMV-seronegative. The V call is TRBV28, the J call TRBJ1-5, with TRBD1 identical over 10 bases. The CDR3 reads CASLRDRGLWVPQHF. CDR3 coding DNA: TGTGCCAGCTTACGGGACAGGGGACTTTGGGTGCCCCAGCATTTT.